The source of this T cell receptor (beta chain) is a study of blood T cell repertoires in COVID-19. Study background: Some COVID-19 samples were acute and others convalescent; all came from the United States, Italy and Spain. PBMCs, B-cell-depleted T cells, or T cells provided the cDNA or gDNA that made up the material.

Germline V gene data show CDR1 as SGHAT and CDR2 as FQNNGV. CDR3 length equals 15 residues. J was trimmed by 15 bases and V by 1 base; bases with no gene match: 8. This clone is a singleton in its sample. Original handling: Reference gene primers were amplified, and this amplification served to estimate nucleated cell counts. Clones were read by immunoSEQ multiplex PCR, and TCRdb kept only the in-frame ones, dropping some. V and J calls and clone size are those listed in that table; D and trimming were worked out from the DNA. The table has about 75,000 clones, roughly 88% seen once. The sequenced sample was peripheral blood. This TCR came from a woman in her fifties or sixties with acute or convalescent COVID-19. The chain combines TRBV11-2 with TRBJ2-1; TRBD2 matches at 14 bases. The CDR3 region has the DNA TGTGCCAGCAGCTTAGGACTAGCGGGGGGGCGAAGGACGTTCTTC. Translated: CASSLGLAGGRRTFF.